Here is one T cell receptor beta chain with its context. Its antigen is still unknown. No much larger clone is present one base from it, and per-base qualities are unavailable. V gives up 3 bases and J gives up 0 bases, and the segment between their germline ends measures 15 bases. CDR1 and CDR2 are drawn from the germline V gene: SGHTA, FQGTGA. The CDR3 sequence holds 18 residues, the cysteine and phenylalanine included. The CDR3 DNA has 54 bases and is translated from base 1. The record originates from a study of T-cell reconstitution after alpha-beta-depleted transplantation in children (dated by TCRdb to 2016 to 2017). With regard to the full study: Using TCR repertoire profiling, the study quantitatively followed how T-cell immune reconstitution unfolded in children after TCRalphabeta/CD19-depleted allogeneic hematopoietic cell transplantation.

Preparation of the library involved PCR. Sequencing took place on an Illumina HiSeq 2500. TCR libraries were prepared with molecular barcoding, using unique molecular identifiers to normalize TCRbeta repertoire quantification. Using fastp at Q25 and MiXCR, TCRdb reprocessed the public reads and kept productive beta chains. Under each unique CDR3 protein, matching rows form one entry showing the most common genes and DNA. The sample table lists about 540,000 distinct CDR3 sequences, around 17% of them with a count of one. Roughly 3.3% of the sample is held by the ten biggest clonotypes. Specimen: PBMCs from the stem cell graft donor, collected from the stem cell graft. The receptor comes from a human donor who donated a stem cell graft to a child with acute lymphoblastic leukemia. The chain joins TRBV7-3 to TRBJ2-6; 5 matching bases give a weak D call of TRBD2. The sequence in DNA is TGTGCCAGCAGCTTGGAGGACGGCCCGCACTCTGGGGCCAACGTCCTGACTTTC. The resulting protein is CASSLEDGPHSGANVLTF.